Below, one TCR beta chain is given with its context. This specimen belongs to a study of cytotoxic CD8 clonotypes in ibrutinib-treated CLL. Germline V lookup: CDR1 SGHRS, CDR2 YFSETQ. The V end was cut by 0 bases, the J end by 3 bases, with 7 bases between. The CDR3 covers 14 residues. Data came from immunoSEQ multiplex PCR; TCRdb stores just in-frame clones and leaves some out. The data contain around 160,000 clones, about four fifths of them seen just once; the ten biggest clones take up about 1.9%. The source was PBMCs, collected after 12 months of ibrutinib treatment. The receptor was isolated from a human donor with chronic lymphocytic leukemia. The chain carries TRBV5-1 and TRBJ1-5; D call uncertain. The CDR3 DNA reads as TGCGCCAGCAGCTTGGGGGGAATCAATCAGCCCCAGCATTTT. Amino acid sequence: CASSLGGINQPQHF.